This TCR beta chain appears in the sequencing data of a study of T cells in Graves' hyperthyroidism and ophthalmopathy. Study background: Peripheral blood draws took place at initial diagnosis, ahead of any treatment. Findings and limits, study-wide: Researchers found most expanded thyroid clonotypes above 0.001 in blood as well.

RNA transcripts yielded amplified TCR beta CDR3 regions. The TCR CDR3 first-round RT-PCR relied on the HTBI primer set. TCRdb passed the multiplex PCR reads through MiXCR, listing each CDR3 protein once. The sample has roughly 740,000 distinct CDR3 sequences; around 15% are singletons. Notes on this clonotype: Its antigen is unidentified. Given a much more abundant clone one base away, this may be a read error.

PBMCs were sourced from approximately 10 ml fresh peripheral blood. Germline-derived CDR1 and CDR2 are LGHDT and YNNKEL (reference sequence). The V and J ends lost 1 base and 6 bases respectively, with 7 bases between them. CDR3 length: 13 residues. Sequencing input: blood. The V gene is TRBV3-1, the J gene TRBJ2-1; perhaps D is TRBD1 or TRBD2 (5 bases each). This TCR derives from a man between 18 and 35 years old with Graves' hyperthyroidism. The CDR3 sequence: CASSQGGPNEQFF. The CDR3, as DNA: TGTGCCAGCAGCCAAGGGGGACCCAATGAGCAGTTCTTC.